This is a list of T cell receptor beta chains from one sample in a study of blood T cell repertoires in COVID-19. Sequencing was performed with immunoSEQ multiplex PCR; in TCRdb, only in-frame clones are kept and a portion is missing. The sample contains under 400,000 clones, about 91% of which appear only once. Sequenced input: peripheral blood. The receptors derive from a woman in her thirties with COVID-19, enrolled during active disease. CDR3s leave out the opening cysteine and the closing phenylalanine or tryptophan.

TRBJ1-1 TRBV10-3 AISVQGLRNTEAF
TRBJ1-2 TRBV6-6 ASRRDRYGYT
TRBJ1-3 TRBV19 ASSMTGEGNTIY
TRBJ2-1 TRBV7-3 ASSPKGSDNEQF
TRBJ1-5 TRBV28 ASSRVLSNQPQH
TRBJ2-1 TRBV7-2 ASSTVGTSLNEQF
TRBJ1-2 TRBV7-9 ASSDDRGRNYGYT
TRBJ1-2 TRBV3-1/TRBV3-2 ASSPLTNYGYT
TRBJ2-1 TRBV6-5 ASSYRQGGPYNEQF
TRBJ2-1 TRBV4-2 ASTPDGLTYNEQF
TRBJ2-7 TRBV9 ASSVAARGSSYEQY
TRBJ1-2 TRBV27 ASSRTGSGYT
TRBJ2-3 TRBV6-6 ASSYSHTDTQY
TRBJ1-1 TRBV18 ASSPQEGANTEAF
TRBJ2-2 TRBV18 ASSTTDRGRITGELF
TRBJ1-1 TRBV5-5 ASSSTGGTPEAF
TRBJ1-1 TRBV6-6 ASSTGGENTEAF
TRBJ2-1 TRBV6-5 ASQETGYNEQF
TRBJ2-3 TRBV10-3 AISETGKKGADTQY
TRBJ2-7 TRBV11-3 ASRGTGGSWEQY
TRBJ2-3 TRBV5-8 ASSYNPGTPTDTQY
TRBJ1-5 TRBV6-5 ASYKDSVPGQPQH
TRBJ1-2 TRBV6-1 ASSEGPGTAYGYT
TRBJ1-1 TRBV19 ASTEGVGNTEAF
TRBJ1-2 TRBV24-1 ATSDSNGYT
TRBJ2-7 TRBV30 AWSGGYEQY
TRBJ1-6 TRBV19 ASRPGQTNNSPLH
TRBJ1-1 TRBV7-2 ASSLDRALSFTEAF
TRBJ1-6 TRBV19 ASSIDQDSPLH
TRBJ2-5 TRBV7-3 ASSLMAGAETQY
TRBJ1-2 TRBV14 ASSQGPPRSYT
TRBJ2-3 TRBV24-1 ATQGAGGPDTQY
TRBJ2-6 TRBV5-1 ASSSDRGIGANVLT
TRBJ1-1 TRBV28 ASSSFSTEAF
TRBJ2-1 TRBV29-1 SAGLARNEQF
TRBJ2-3 TRBV2 ASRTEGTPKYMDTQY
TRBJ2-3 TRBV27 ATRSHTDTQY
TRBJ2-5 TRBV10-3 AIAPGLAGSTPETQY
TRBJ1-6 TRBV5-5 ASSLALKGVDSPLH
TRBJ1-1 TRBV5-1 ASSLMDRNTEAF
TRBJ1-3 TRBV4-1 ASSHVGVKEGGNTIY
TRBJ2-5 TRBV2 ASSRDSQETQY
TRBJ1-2 TRBV7-2 ASSGGGGYT
TRBJ1-2 TRBV10-3 AISAAGAGYGYT
TRBJ2-7 TRBV6-6 ASSPGQGSSYEQY
TRBJ2-5 TRBV6-5 ASSYSLEQETQY
TRBJ1-1 TRBV11-1 ASSFLGAEAF
TRBJ2-5 TRBV3-1/TRBV3-2 ASSRSGEETQY
TRBJ2-1 TRBV2 ASSVPGTGIFASTYNEQF
TRBJ1-1 TRBV2 ASKTGETEAF
TRBJ1-1 TRBV9 ASSPRSGTGNTEAF
TRBJ1-3 TRBV10-2 ASSPRSSGNTIY
TRBJ1-2 TRBV5-4 ASSKGQGAGGYT
TRBJ1-1 TRBV5-4 ASSLTGVNTEAF
TRBJ1-2 TRBV24-1 ATSDPGQGSGYT
TRBJ2-5 TRBV2 ASKDESRALGPQY
TRBJ1-1 TRBV9 ASSVGDTNTEAF
TRBJ2-3 TRBV6-2/TRBV6-3 ASSTGTSSDTQY
TRBJ1-4 TRBV3-1/TRBV3-2 ASSQKGGTEKLF
TRBJ2-3 TRBV9 ASSVVSGGSDTQY